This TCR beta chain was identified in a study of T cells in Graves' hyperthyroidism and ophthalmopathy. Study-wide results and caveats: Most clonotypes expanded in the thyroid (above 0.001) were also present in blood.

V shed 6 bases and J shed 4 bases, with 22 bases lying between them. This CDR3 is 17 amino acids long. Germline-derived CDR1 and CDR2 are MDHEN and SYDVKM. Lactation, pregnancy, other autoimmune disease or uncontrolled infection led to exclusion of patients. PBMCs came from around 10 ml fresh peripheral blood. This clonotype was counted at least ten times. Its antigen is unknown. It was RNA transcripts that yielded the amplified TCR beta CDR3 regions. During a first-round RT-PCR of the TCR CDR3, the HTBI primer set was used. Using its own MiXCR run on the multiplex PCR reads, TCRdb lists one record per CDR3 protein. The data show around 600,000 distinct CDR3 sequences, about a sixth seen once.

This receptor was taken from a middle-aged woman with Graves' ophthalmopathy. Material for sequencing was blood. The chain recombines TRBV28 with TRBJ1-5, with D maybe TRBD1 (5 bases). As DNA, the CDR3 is TGTGCCAGCAGAGTGCCGGGACGGACAAAAATAAATCAGCCCCAGCATTTT. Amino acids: CASRVPGRTKINQPQHF.